One sample yielded the 26 T cell receptor beta chains listed below, sequenced in a study of cytomegalovirus exposure and HLA in healthy donors. Amplification used 60 Vbeta primers and 13 Jbeta primers. The table came from immunoSEQ multiplex PCR; TCRdb's copy has only in-frame clones and leaves some out. The sample records more than 85,000 clones, roughly four fifths being singletons. The specimen was PBMCs. The receptors here all came from a male donor in good health and CMV-seropositive.

At least ten counts were recorded for this clone. The chain carries TRBV6-6 and TRBJ1-4, with D unresolved. Trimming took 2 bases from V and 8 from J, leaving 12 bases between them. This CDR3 is built from 14 residues. The germline CDR1 and CDR2 sequences are MNHNY and SVGAGI (reference sequence). CDR3 protein: CASSYEGRGEKLFF. CDR3 bases: TGTGCCAGCAGTTACGAGGGCCGCGGGGAAAAACTGTTTTTT.

This chain links TRBV19 with TRBJ1-1; 9 bases are a match to TRBD1. This CDR3 is 11 amino acids long. Losses at the gene ends were 9 bases for V and 11 bases for J; bases not matched to a gene: 7. Germline values: CDR1 LNHDA, CDR2 SQIVND (reference sequence). This chain's CDR3 is CASRTGAGAFF. CDR3 sequence (DNA): TGTGCCAGCCGGACAGGGGCGGGCGCTTTCTTT.

The chain recombines TRBV6-6 with TRBJ2-7; weak D call: TRBD2 (6 bases). The ends were cut back, 6 bases at V and 2 bases at J, with 14 bases in the middle. The CDR3 covers 14 residues. From germline, CDR1 is MNHNY and CDR2 SVGAGI (reference sequence). The CDR3 region has the DNA TGTGCCAGCAGGGCGGTCGGGGGTCCCTACGAGCAGTACTTC. This codes for CASRAVGGPYEQYF.

The rearrangement uses TRBV2 and TRBJ2-3; 8 nucleotides agree with TRBD2. V lost 4 bases to trimming and J lost 4 bases; unmatched junction nucleotides: 4. Germline CDR1 reads SNHLY; CDR2 reads FYNNEI. The CDR3 totals 14 residues. This CDR3 is CASSAVAGSDTQYF. CDR3 coding DNA: TGTGCCAGCAGTGCGGTAGCGGGATCAGATACGCAGTATTTT.

The rearrangement uses TRBV5-1 and TRBJ1-6, with D possibly matching TRBD1 (6 bases). Germline values: CDR1 SGHRS, CDR2 YFSETQ. The V and J ends lost 1 base and 6 bases respectively, with 17 bases between them. This CDR3 comprises 17 residues. CDR3 bases: TGCGCCAGCAGCTTGTTCCCCTACAGGGTAGCTAATTCACCCCTCCACTTT. As protein: CASSLFPYRVANSPLHF.

This rearrangement joins TRBV14 to TRBJ1-2, with a possible D match to TRBD1 (5 bases). The CDR3 contains 14 residues. Germline values: CDR1 SGHDN, CDR2 FVKESK. The V and J ends lost 5 bases and 4 bases respectively, with 14 bases between them. The CDR3 coding sequence is TGTGCCAGCAGCAAGGACATTCAGAGCTATGGCTACACCTTC. It is translated as CASSKDIQSYGYTF. The full variable domain, with the rest looked up from reference TRBV14 and TRBJ1-2, is EAGVTQFPSHSVIEKGQTVTLRCDPISGHDNLYWYRRVMGKEIKFLLHFVKESKQDESGMPNNRFLAERTGGTYSTLKVQPAELEDSGVYFCASSKDIQSYGYTFGSGTRLTVV.

V gene TRBV18 combines with J gene TRBJ1-1; D is possibly TRBD1 (5 bases). The germline V and J ends were trimmed by 1 base and 6 bases, with 15 bases remaining between them. The CDR3 spans 15 residues. Germline loops: CDR1 KGHSH, CDR2 LQKENI. CDR3 amino acids: CASSPRQGILPEAFF. The CDR3, as DNA: TGTGCCAGCTCACCACGGCAGGGTATCTTGCCTGAAGCTTTCTTT.

The gene calls are TRBV9 and TRBJ1-2, with D uncertain. The length of the CDR3 is 15 residues. The germline gives CDR1 SGDLS, CDR2 YYNGEE. V was cut by 0 bases and J by 4 bases, with 13 bases left in between. The CDR3 DNA reads TGTGCCAGCAGCGTAGAGGTCGGAGCATTCTATGGCTACACCTTC. Translation: CASSVEVGAFYGYTF.

This rearrangement joins TRBV18 to TRBJ2-1; D is possibly TRBD2 (7 bases). In germline, CDR1 is KGHSH, CDR2 LQKENI. CDR3 length equals 16 residues. Trimming stripped 4 bases from V and 7 bases from J, with 20 bases between. The CDR3 here is CASSLRPRGGQNEQFF. For the CDR3, the DNA is TGTGCCAGCTCACTCCGACCTAGGGGGGGACAAAATGAGCAGTTCTTC.

As to this clone: Sequence at one end of the junction differs from germline and may be a read error. The chain carries TRBV4-1 and TRBJ1-4; 10 bases align to TRBD1. The CDR3 extends over 17 amino acids. Germline V gives CDR1 MGHRA, CDR2 YSYEKL. In nucleotides, the CDR3 is TGCGCCAGCAGTCAAGGGACAGGGGCTGCAACTAATGAAAAACTGTTTTTT. Translation gives CASSQGTGAATNEKLFF.

This clone showed up just once. The chain links TRBV4-2 to TRBJ2-7, with 9 nucleotides matching TRBD1. The CDR3 has 13 residues. Looked up from germline, CDR1 is LGHNA and CDR2 is YNFKEQ. The V and J ends lost 5 bases and 4 bases, in that order; junction bases with no gene match: 3. CDR3 sequence (DNA): TGTGCCAGCAGCGGGGGACAGGGTTACGAGCAGTACTTC. It specifies CASSGGQGYEQYF.

The CDR3 bases are TGTGCCAGCAGCTTACGGTCAGGGAACACTGAAGCTTTCTTT. This codes for CASSLRSGNTEAFF. This chain connects TRBV7-2 to TRBJ1-1; no firm D call. The ends were cut back, 2 bases at V and 1 base at J, with 8 bases in the middle. Germline-derived CDR1 and CDR2 are SGHTA and FQGNSA. The CDR3 length is 14 residues.

This chain joins TRBV7-2 and TRBJ2-1; D gene unclear. The CDR3 consists of 15 residues. CDR1 SGHTA and CDR2 FQGNSA come from the germline V gene. Trimming took 4 bases from V and 0 from J, leaving 10 bases between them. CDR3 nucleotides: TGTGCCAGCAGCTGGCCATTCATCTCCTACAATGAGCAGTTCTTC. Protein product: CASSWPFISYNEQFF.

As to this clone: A read error may produce the germline difference seen at one junction end. V gene TRBV7-7 combines with J gene TRBJ1-1; D uncertain. This CDR3 has 13 residues. Per germline, CDR1 SSHAT and CDR2 FNYEAQ (reference sequence). The CDR3 here is CASSLDRDTEAFF. The CDR3 region has the DNA TGTGCTAGCAGCTTAGATCGTGACACTGAAGCTTTCTTT. Based on the CDR3 plus reference TRBV7-7 and TRBJ1-1, the full variable domain is GAGVSQSPRYKVTKRGQDVTLRCDPISSHATLYWYQQALGQGPEFLTYFNYEAQPDKSGLPSDRFSAERPEGSISTLTIQRTEQRDSAMYRCASSLDRDTEAFFGQGTRLTVV.

This clone was seen a few times. The genes are TRBV5-1 and TRBJ2-2; the D is unclear. Germline V gene data show CDR1 as SGHRS and CDR2 as YFSETQ. The CDR3 runs 14 residues. The V and J ends lost 4 bases and 4 bases respectively, with 11 bases between them. The CDR3 DNA reads as TGCGCCAGCAGCCCCTTGGGCGTCACCGGGGAGCTGTTTTTT. Translation gives CASSPLGVTGELFF.

This chain joins TRBV7-9 and TRBJ2-2; D might be TRBD1 (5 bases). Germline loops: CDR1 SEHNR, CDR2 FQNEAQ (reference sequence). The V end lost 4 bases, the J end lost 0 bases, and 12 bases lay between the germline ends. CDR3 size: 16 residues. Here the CDR3 DNA reads TGTGCCAGCAGCTCACAGGACACCGCGAACACCGGGGAGCTGTTTTTT. Protein product: CASSSQDTANTGELFF.

The chain joins TRBV18 to TRBJ2-3; 7 bases are a match to TRBD1. The CDR3 is made up of 15 amino acids. The junction had 7 bases not matched to a gene; V was cut back by 4 bases and J by 3 bases. Germline V CDR1 and CDR2: KGHSH, LQKENI. The chain's CDR3 is CASSLRQGGTDTQYF. CDR3 nucleotides: TGTGCCAGCTCACTTCGACAGGGCGGGACAGATACGCAGTATTTT.

This clone appeared a few times. Its ends do not fully match the called genes, so a read error is possible. V and J are TRBV4-1 and TRBJ1-2, with 7 nucleotides matching TRBD1. The CDR3 sequence is 16 residues long. Per germline, CDR1 MGHRA and CDR2 YSYEKL. CDR3 amino acids: CASSQVFRQGDRGYTF. As DNA, the CDR3 is TGTGCCAGCAGCCAAGTATTCCGACAGGGTGATCGTGGCTACACCTTC.

V is TRBV5-1 and J is TRBJ2-7, with 9 bases identical to TRBD1. V was clipped by 3 bases and J by 5 bases; unmatched bases: 6. Germline CDR1 SGHRS, CDR2 YFSETQ. The length of the CDR3 is 14 residues. The CDR3 region has the DNA TGCGCCAGCAGCTCAGGACAGGGGATCGACGAGCAGTACTTC. Translating gives CASSSGQGIDEQYF.

The chain couples TRBV7-3 to TRBJ2-5; a weak D match, TRBD2 (6 bases). This CDR3 spans 15 amino acids. CDR1 is SGHTA, CDR2 FQGTGA, per germline. Between the trimmed V and J ends, which lost 4 bases and 1 base, there was a span of 13 bases. In DNA, the CDR3 is TGTGCCAGCAGCTCAGGGACTGGCTTCCAAGAGACCCAGTACTTC. Its translation is CASSSGTGFQETQYF.

The chain uses TRBV5-6 and TRBJ2-1, with D possibly TRBD2 on 6 matching bases. The CDR3 runs to 15 residues. Trimming removed 4 bases from V and 4 bases from J, with 15 bases in between. CDR1 SGHDT and CDR2 YYEEEE come from the germline V gene. This chain's CDR3 is CASSIGLPPYNEQFF. The CDR3 nucleotides are TGTGCCAGCAGCATAGGACTACCACCTTACAATGAGCAGTTCTTC.

The chain employs TRBV11-2 and TRBJ2-1; a weak D match, TRBD1 (5 bases). Trimming pared 1 base from V and 6 bases from J, leaving 7 bases between. In germline, CDR1 is SGHAT, CDR2 FQNNGV. The CDR3 covers 13 residues. CDR3 nucleotide sequence: TGTGCCAGCAGCTTAGTTGGGGCCAATGAGCAGTTCTTC. Amino acids: CASSLVGANEQFF.

The V gene is TRBV9, the J gene TRBJ2-5; 8 bases are shared with TRBD2. J was trimmed by 5 bases and V by 4 bases; bases with no gene match: 7. This CDR3 is 14 amino acids long. The germline CDR1 and CDR2 sequences are SGDLS and YYNGEE. CDR3 region: CASSPQGLVETQYF. The CDR3 DNA follows: TGTGCCAGCAGCCCCCAGGGACTAGTGGAGACCCAGTACTTC.

This clone was counted between two and nine times. The chain employs TRBV7-2 and TRBJ2-5; tentatively, D is TRBD2 (7 bases). Trimming shortened V by 5 bases and J by 5 bases, and 21 bases separated the two germline ends. CDR1 and CDR2 (germline): SGHTA, FQGNSA. The CDR3 length is 16 residues. CDR3 nucleotide sequence: TGTGCCAGCAGCCGCCGAGGGGGGGGCTTAGGGGAGACCCAGTACTTC. This encodes CASSRRGGGLGETQYF. The full variable domain, completed using reference TRBV7-2 and TRBJ2-5, is GAGVSQSPSNKVTEKGKDVELRCDPISGHTALYWYRQSLGQGLEFLIYFQGNSAPDKSGLPSDRFSAERTGGSVSTLTIQRTQQEDSAVYLCASSRRGGGLGETQYFGPGTRLLVL.

The genes are TRBV4-3 and TRBJ2-3, with TRBD2 matching 13 bases. CDR1 is LGHNA, CDR2 YSLEER, per germline. CDR3 length: 16 residues. Trimming cost V 0 bases and J 4 bases; bases outside gene matches: 1. This chain's CDR3 is CASSQELAGGPDTQYF. CDR3 nucleotides: TGCGCCAGCAGCCAAGAACTAGCGGGGGGGCCAGATACGCAGTATTTT.

The chain has TRBV2 and TRBJ1-1; possible D gene TRBD1, 6 bases. This CDR3 contains 13 residues. Germline CDR1 SNHLY, CDR2 FYNNEI. Trimming left V 9 bases short and J 7 bases short, with 18 bases between. CDR3 bases: TGTGCCAGTTCCAGGGGATTAGGGATTGAAGCTTTCTTT. It encodes CASSRGLGIEAFF.